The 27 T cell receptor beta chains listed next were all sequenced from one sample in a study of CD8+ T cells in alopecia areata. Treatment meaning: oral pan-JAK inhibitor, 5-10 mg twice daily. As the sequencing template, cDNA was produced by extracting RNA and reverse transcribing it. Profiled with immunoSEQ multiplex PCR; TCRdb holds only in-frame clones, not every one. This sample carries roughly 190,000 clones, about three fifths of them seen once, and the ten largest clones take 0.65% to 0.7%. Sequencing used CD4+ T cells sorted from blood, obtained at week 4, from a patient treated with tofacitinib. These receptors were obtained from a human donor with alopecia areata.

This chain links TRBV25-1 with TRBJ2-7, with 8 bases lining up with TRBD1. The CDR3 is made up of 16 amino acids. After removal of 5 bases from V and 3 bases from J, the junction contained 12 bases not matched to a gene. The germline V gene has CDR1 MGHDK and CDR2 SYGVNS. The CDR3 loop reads CASSSNDRGNIYEQYF. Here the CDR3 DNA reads TGTGCCAGCAGTAGTAACGACAGGGGCAATATCTACGAGCAGTACTTC.

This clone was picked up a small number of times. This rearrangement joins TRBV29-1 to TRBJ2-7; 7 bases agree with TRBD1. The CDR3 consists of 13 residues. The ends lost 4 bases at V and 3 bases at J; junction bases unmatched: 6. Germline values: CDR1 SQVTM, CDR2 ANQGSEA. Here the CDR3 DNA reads TGCAGCGTTGCCCCTGGACAGGTCTACGAGCAGTACTTC. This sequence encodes CSVAPGQVYEQYF.

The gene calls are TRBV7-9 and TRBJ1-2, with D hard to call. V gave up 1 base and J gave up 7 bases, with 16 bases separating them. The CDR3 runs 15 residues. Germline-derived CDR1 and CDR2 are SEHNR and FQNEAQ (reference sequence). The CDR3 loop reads CASSLGLVPYRGYTF. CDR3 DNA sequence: TGTGCCAGCAGCTTAGGTCTCGTCCCCTATCGTGGCTACACCTTC.

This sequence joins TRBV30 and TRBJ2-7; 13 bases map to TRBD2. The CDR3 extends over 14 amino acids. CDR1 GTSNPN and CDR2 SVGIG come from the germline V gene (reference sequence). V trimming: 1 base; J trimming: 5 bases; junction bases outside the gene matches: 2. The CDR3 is CAWSGLAGGDEQYF. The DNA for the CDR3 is TGTGCCTGGAGTGGACTAGCGGGAGGCGACGAGCAGTACTTC. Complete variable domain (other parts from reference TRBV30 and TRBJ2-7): SQTIHQWPATLVQPVGSPLSLECTVEGTSNPNLYWYRQAAGRGLQLLFYSVGIGQISSEVPQNLSASRPQDRQFILSSKKLLLSDSGFYLCAWSGLAGGDEQYFGPGTRLTVT.

The CDR3 DNA follows: TGCAGCGTTGAAATGGGGACCCAGTACTTC. It specifies CSVEMGTQYF. The chain uses TRBV29-1 and TRBJ2-5; unclear D gene. This CDR3 spans 10 amino acids. Germline CDR1 reads SQVTM; CDR2 reads ANQGSEA. Trimming left V 2 bases short and J 7 bases short, with 5 bases between.

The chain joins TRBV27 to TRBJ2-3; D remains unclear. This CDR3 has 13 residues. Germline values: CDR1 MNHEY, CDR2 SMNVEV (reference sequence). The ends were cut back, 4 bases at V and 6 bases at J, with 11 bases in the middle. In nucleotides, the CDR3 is TGTGCCAGCAGTTCACATCCAAGGGATACGCAGTATTTT. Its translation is CASSSHPRDTQYF.

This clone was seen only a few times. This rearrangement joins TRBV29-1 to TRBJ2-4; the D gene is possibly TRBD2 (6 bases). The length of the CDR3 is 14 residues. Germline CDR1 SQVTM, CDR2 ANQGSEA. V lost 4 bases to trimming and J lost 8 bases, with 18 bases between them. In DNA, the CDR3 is TGCAGCGTTGTCGGACGGAGGGAAGGGCACATTCAGTACTTC. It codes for CSVVGRREGHIQYF.

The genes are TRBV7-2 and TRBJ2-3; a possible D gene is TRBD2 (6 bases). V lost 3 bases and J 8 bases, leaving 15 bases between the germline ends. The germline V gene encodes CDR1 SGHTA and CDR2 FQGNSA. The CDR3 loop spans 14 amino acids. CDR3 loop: CASSFPTRMGTQYF. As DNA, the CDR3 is TGTGCCAGCAGCTTCCCGACTAGAATGGGTACGCAGTATTTT.

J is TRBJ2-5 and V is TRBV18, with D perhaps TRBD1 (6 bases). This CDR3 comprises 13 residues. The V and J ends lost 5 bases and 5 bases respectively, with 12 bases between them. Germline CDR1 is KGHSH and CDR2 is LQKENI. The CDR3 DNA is TGTGCCAGCTCAAGGGACACCTCGGAGACCCAGTACTTC. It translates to CASSRDTSETQYF.

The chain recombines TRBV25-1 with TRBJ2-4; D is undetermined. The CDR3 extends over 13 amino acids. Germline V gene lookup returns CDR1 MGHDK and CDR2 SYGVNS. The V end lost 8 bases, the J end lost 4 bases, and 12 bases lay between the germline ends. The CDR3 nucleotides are TGTGCCAGCTCCGACGGTGGGAAAAACATTCAGTACTTC. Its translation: CASSDGGKNIQYF.

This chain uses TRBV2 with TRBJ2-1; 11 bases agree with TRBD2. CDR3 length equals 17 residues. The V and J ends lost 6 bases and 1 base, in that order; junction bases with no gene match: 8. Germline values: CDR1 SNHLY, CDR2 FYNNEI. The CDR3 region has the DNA TGTGCCAGCAGACCCGGACTAGCGGGCCTATCCTACAATGAGCAGTTCTTC. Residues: CASRPGLAGLSYNEQFF.

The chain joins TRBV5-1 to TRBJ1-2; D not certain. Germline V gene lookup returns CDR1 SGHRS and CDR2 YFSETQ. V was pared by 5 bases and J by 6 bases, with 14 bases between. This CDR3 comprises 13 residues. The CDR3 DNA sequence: TGCGCCAGCAGGGCAACCCTGTGGGATGGCTACACCTTC. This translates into CASRATLWDGYTF.

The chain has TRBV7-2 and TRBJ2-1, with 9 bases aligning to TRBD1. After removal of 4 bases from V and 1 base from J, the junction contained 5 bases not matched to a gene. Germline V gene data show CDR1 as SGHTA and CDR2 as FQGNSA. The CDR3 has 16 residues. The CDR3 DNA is TGTGCCAGCAGCTCCGGACAGGGGTTTTCCTACAATGAGCAGTTCTTC. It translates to CASSSGQGFSYNEQFF.

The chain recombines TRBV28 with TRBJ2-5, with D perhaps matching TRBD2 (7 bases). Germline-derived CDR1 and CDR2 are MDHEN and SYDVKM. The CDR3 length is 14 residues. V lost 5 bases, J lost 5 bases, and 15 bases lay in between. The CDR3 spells CASSVGGREETQYF. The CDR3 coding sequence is TGTGCCAGCAGTGTGGGGGGGCGCGAGGAGACCCAGTACTTC.

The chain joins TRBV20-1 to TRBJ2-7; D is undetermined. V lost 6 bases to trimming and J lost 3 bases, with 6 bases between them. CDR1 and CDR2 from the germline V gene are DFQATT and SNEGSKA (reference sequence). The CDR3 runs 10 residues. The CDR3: CSATLYEQYF. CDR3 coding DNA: TGCAGTGCCACACTCTACGAGCAGTACTTC.

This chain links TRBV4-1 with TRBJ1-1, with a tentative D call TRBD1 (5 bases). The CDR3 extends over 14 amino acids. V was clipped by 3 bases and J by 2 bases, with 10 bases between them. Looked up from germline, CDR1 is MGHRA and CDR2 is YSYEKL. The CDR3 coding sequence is TGCGCCAGCAGCCAGGGGCGCGATAACACTGAAGCTTTCTTT. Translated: CASSQGRDNTEAFF.

CDR3: CSVVPAMNTEAFF. The CDR3 DNA sequence: TGCAGCGTTGTACCCGCTATGAACACTGAAGCTTTCTTT. The V and J genes are TRBV29-1 and TRBJ1-1; no reliable D call. The germline gives CDR1 SQVTM, CDR2 ANQGSEA. The V and J ends lost 4 bases and 0 bases respectively, with 9 bases between them. The CDR3 extends over 13 amino acids.

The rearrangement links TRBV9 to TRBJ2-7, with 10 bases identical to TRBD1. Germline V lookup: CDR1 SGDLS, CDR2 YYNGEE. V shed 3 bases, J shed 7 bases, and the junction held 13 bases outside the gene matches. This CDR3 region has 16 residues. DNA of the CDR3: TGTGCCAGCAGCGCAGTTACCGGGACAGGGGTTGAAGAGCAGTACTTC. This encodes CASSAVTGTGVEEQYF.

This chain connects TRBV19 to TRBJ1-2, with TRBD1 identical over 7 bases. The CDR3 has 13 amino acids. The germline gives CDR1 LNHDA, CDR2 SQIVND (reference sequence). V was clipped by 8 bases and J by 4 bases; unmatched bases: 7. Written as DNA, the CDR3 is TGTGCCAGTCGCGCCGCAGGGGGCTATGGCTACACCTTC. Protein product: CASRAAGGYGYTF.

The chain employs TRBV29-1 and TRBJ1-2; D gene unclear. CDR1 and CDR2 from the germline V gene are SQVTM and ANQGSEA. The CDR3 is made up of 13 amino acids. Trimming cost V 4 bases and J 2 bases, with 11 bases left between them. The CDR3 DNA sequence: TGCAGCGTTGTGTTAGACGGAAACTATGGCTACACCTTC. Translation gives CSVVLDGNYGYTF.

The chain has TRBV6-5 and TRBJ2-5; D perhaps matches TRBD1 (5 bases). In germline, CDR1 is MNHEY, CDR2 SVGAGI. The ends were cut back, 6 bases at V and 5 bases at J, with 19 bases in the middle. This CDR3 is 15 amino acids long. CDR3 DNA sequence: TGTGCCAGCAGCCCAAGAAGACAGCAGGCCGAGACCCAGTACTTC. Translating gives CASSPRRQQAETQYF.

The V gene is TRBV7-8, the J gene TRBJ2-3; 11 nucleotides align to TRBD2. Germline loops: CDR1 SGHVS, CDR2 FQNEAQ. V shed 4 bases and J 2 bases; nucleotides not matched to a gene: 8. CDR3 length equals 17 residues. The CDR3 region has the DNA TGTGCCAGCAGCTCCACGGGACTAGCGGATGTCACAGATACGCAGTATTTT. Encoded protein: CASSSTGLADVTDTQYF.

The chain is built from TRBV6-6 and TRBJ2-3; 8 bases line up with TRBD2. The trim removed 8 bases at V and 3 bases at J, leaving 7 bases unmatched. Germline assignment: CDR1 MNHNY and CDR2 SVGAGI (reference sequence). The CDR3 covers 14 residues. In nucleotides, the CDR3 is TGTGCCAGCGGGGGGACTAGTGGGACAGATACGCAGTATTTT. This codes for CASGGTSGTDTQYF.

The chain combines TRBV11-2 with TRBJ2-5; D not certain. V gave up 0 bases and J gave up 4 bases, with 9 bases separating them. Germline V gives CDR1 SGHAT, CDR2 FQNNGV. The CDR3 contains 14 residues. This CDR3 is CASSLERQRETQYF. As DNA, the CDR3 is TGTGCCAGCAGCTTAGAACGGCAGAGAGAGACCCAGTACTTC.

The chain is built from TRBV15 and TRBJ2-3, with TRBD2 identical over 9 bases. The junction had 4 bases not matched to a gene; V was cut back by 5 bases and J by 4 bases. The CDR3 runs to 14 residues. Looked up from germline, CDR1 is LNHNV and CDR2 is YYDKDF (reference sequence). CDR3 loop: CATSGGRGSDTQYF. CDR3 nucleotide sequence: TGTGCCACCAGCGGCGGGAGGGGGTCAGATACGCAGTATTTT.

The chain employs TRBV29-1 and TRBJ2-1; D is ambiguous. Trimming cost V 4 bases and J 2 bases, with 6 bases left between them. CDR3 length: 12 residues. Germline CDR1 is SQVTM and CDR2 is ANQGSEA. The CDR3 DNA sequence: TGCAGCGTTGGAGTCACCTACAATGAGCAGTTCTTC. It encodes CSVGVTYNEQFF.

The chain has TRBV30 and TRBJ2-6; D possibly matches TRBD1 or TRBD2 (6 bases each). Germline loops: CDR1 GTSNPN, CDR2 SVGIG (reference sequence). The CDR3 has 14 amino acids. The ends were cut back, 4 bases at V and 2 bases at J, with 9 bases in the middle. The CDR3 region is CAWTGGPGANVLTF. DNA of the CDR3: TGTGCCTGGACTGGGGGGCCTGGGGCCAACGTCCTGACTTTC. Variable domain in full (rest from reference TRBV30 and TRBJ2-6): SQTIHQWPATLVQPVGSPLSLECTVEGTSNPNLYWYRQAAGRGLQLLFYSVGIGQISSEVPQNLSASRPQDRQFILSSKKLLLSDSGFYLCAWTGGPGANVLTFGAGSRLTVL.